One sample yielded the 3 T cell receptor beta chains listed below, sequenced in a study of blood T cell repertoires in COVID-19. TCRdb keeps only in-frame clones here, not all; method: immunoSEQ multiplex PCR. This sample has hundreds of thousands of clones, with approximately 85% found just once. What was sequenced was PBMCs or T cells enriched from blood (not recorded which). All receptors come from a man aged 25 to 40 who had recovered from COVID-19.

This chain connects TRBV30 to TRBJ2-3; D perhaps matches TRBD2 (5 bases). The ends were cut back, 0 bases at V and 4 bases at J, with 11 bases in the middle. The CDR3 contains 14 residues. Germline-derived CDR1 and CDR2 are GTSNPN and SVGIG (reference sequence). The DNA for the CDR3 is TGTGCCTGGAGTGTACAGAGCGGCGCAGATACGCAGTATTTT. Translating gives CAWSVQSGADTQYF.

The chain has TRBV5-4 and TRBJ1-2; D unclear. Germline CDR1 and CDR2: SGHNT and YYREEE (reference sequence). With 4 bases removed from V and 4 bases from J, the gap between germline ends came to 17 bases. The CDR3 is 15 amino acids. The CDR3 sequence: CASSPEGSPGYGYTF. The CDR3 DNA reads TGTGCCAGCAGCCCTGAGGGCTCGCCCGGCTATGGCTACACCTTC. The whole variable domain, filled in from reference TRBV5-4 and TRBJ1-2, reads ETGVTQSPTHLIKTRGQQVTLRCSSQSGHNTVSWYQQALGQGPQFIFQYYREEENGRGNFPPRFSGLQFPNYSSELNVNALELDDSALYLCASSPEGSPGYGYTFGSGTRLTVV.

The chain employs TRBV29-1 and TRBJ1-2; 9 bases line up with TRBD1. The trim removed 4 bases at V and 3 bases at J, leaving 0 bases unmatched. Per the germline V gene, CDR1 is SQVTM and CDR2 is ANQGSEA. The CDR3 has 12 amino acids. The chain's CDR3 is CSVGTGDYGYTF. CDR3 coding DNA: TGCAGCGTTGGGACAGGGGACTATGGCTACACCTTC.